These T cell receptor beta chains were read from a single sample in a study of blood T cell repertoires in COVID-19. The repertoire was sequenced with immunoSEQ multiplex PCR; TCRdb's copy has only in-frame clones and lacks some. This sample has approximately 98,000 clones, with about 85% found just once. Sequenced: peripheral blood. The receptors here all came from a woman older than 75 with acute or convalescent COVID-19. The CDR3 runs from the conserved cysteine through the conserved F or W. A D gene is named only where the DNA matches it firmly. Size is stated for part of the rows, as once, few or many counts, or as a class when the clone is expanded.

>TRBJ1-3|.|TRBV2|.
TGTGCCAGCAGTCAGGGCTACTCTGGAAACACCATATATTTT
CASSQGYSGNTIYF
>TRBJ2-7|TRBD2|TRBV19|.
TGTGCCAGTAGCGGGGGGAGCTCCTACGAGCAGTACTTC
CASSGGSSYEQYF
>TRBJ1-4|TRBD1|TRBV2|.
TGTGCCAGCAGTGGGCAGACAGGGGAGAGGGGTAATGAAAAACTGTTTTTT
CASSGQTGERGNEKLFF
>TRBJ1-6|TRBD1|TRBV25-1|.
TGTGCCAGCAGGCCAGGGGGCTCCTATAATTCACCCCTCCACTTT
CASRPGGSYNSPLHF
>TRBJ1-3|TRBD1|TRBV6-6|.
TGTGCCAGCAGTCGACAGGGCTCTGGAAACACCATATATTTT
CASSRQGSGNTIYF
>TRBJ1-4|.|TRBV9|.
TGTGCCAGCAGCGAGAAACAGGGCAGGGCTAATGAAAAACTGTTTTTT
CASSEKQGRANEKLFF
>TRBJ1-1|.|TRBV5-1|once
TGCGCCAGCAGCTTGGTGCCAGGGCCAAATGAAGCTTTCTTT
CASSLVPGPNEAFF
>TRBJ2-6|TRBD1|TRBV7-3|once
TGTGCCAGCGCGCCGGGACAGGGGGCTGGGGCCAACGTCCTGACTTTC
CASAPGQGAGANVLTF
>TRBJ1-1|TRBD1|TRBV5-6|.
TGTGCCAGCAGCCCGAGGACAGGGAGGAGGTCTGAAGCTTTCTTT
CASSPRTGRRSEAFF
>TRBJ2-3|.|TRBV7-2|.
TGTGCCAGCAGCTTAGGGGAGAGATGGGGGCAGGATACGCAGTATTTT
CASSLGERWGQDTQYF
>TRBJ2-1|TRBD2|TRBV24-1|.
TGTGCCACCAGCCCAACATCCGGGACTAGCGGGGGCGGGAAGCAGTTCTTC
CATSPTSGTSGGGKQFF